These T cell receptor beta chains were read from a single sample in a study of blood T cell repertoires in COVID-19. Profiled with immunoSEQ multiplex PCR; TCRdb holds only in-frame clones, not every one. The repertoire holds approximately 240,000 clones, 80% to 90% seen once, with 3.5% to 4.5% in the top ten. The material sequenced was peripheral blood. All receptors derive from a man between 50 and 59 years old with acute or convalescent COVID-19. Both conserved end residues are part of each CDR3. The D gene is left open where the match is weak. For some rows the clone size is stated as once, few or many, or as a class when expanded; others skip it.

v_call: TRBV5-4; clone_size: -; j_call: TRBJ1-4; d_call: -; cdr3_nt: TGTGCCAGCAGCCCTCGCGCCACTACGGAAACAACTAATGAAAAACTGTTTTTT; cdr3_aa: CASSPRATTETTNEKLFF
v_call: TRBV19; clone_size: -; j_call: TRBJ2-1; d_call: TRBD2; cdr3_nt: TGTGCCAGTAGTCCAATCTCCCTGGGACTAGCGGGAGTTCATGAGCAGTTCTTC; cdr3_aa: CASSPISLGLAGVHEQFF
v_call: TRBV5-1; clone_size: -; j_call: TRBJ1-1; d_call: -; cdr3_nt: TGCGCCAGCAGCATCTCGGGGGGCTGGGGGACTGAAGCTTTCTTT; cdr3_aa: CASSISGGWGTEAFF
v_call: TRBV2; clone_size: -; j_call: TRBJ1-4; d_call: TRBD1; cdr3_nt: TGTGCCAGCAGGGCGGGACAGGGGGAAAAACTGTTTTTT; cdr3_aa: CASRAGQGEKLFF
v_call: TRBV3-1/TRBV3-2; clone_size: -; j_call: TRBJ1-2; d_call: TRBD1; cdr3_nt: TGTGCCAGCAGCCAAGCTGGACAGGGAGGTGGCGGCTACACCTTC; cdr3_aa: CASSQAGQGGGGYTF
v_call: TRBV9; clone_size: -; j_call: TRBJ1-1; d_call: TRBD1; cdr3_nt: TGTGCCAGCAGTACACAGGGGGCCGGTGAAGCTTTCTTT; cdr3_aa: CASSTQGAGEAFF
v_call: TRBV3-1/TRBV3-2; clone_size: -; j_call: TRBJ2-1; d_call: -; cdr3_nt: TGTGCCAGCAGCCAAGCCAGAAACAATGAGCAGTTCTTC; cdr3_aa: CASSQARNNEQFF
v_call: TRBV15; clone_size: -; j_call: TRBJ1-2; d_call: -; cdr3_nt: TGTGCCACCAGTCCTGGGACCGAACTAGCTTATGGCTACACCTTC; cdr3_aa: CATSPGTELAYGYTF
v_call: TRBV7-2; clone_size: -; j_call: TRBJ1-2; d_call: TRBD1; cdr3_nt: TGTGCCAGCAGCTTAAGTTGGCAGGGGGCAGGTGGCTACACCTTC; cdr3_aa: CASSLSWQGAGGYTF
v_call: TRBV5-1; clone_size: -; j_call: TRBJ2-7; d_call: -; cdr3_nt: TGCGCCAGCAGGGGCGGACAGAAGACCTACGAGCAGTACTTC; cdr3_aa: CASRGGQKTYEQYF
v_call: TRBV10-3; clone_size: -; j_call: TRBJ2-5; d_call: TRBD2; cdr3_nt: TGTGCCATCAGCGGGACTAGCGGGAAAGTCTGGGAGACCCAGTACTTC; cdr3_aa: CAISGTSGKVWETQYF
v_call: TRBV18; clone_size: -; j_call: TRBJ2-7; d_call: TRBD1; cdr3_nt: TGTGCCAGCCCCCTAACGACAGGGTCCGAGCAGTACTTC; cdr3_aa: CASPLTTGSEQYF
v_call: TRBV20-1; clone_size: -; j_call: TRBJ1-2; d_call: -; cdr3_nt: TGCAGTGCAAGTCGAGCGAGCTTGGCCGGGAGTTTGGGGGGCTACACCTTC; cdr3_aa: CSASRASLAGSLGGYTF
v_call: TRBV18; clone_size: -; j_call: TRBJ2-3; d_call: -; cdr3_nt: TGTGCCAGCTCACCCATTAGTACTAGCACAGATACGCAGTATTTT; cdr3_aa: CASSPISTSTDTQYF
v_call: TRBV19; clone_size: -; j_call: TRBJ2-3; d_call: -; cdr3_nt: TGTGCCAGTAGGCAGGGCACAGATACGCAGTATTTT; cdr3_aa: CASRQGTDTQYF
v_call: TRBV18; clone_size: -; j_call: TRBJ1-5; d_call: -; cdr3_nt: TGTGCCAGCTCCGGGGAGAGCAATCAGCCCCAGCATTTT; cdr3_aa: CASSGESNQPQHF
v_call: TRBV18; clone_size: -; j_call: TRBJ2-3; d_call: -; cdr3_nt: TGTGCCAGCTCACCAAGCGGAGGGGGCACAGATACGCAGTATTTT; cdr3_aa: CASSPSGGGTDTQYF
v_call: TRBV4-1; clone_size: -; j_call: TRBJ1-5; d_call: -; cdr3_nt: TGCGCCAGCAGCCCCCACCTCGACAGTCAGCCCCAGCATTTT; cdr3_aa: CASSPHLDSQPQHF
v_call: TRBV18; clone_size: -; j_call: TRBJ1-4; d_call: -; cdr3_nt: TGTGCCAGCTCCCCCCGAGACTTAACAACTAATGAAAAACTGTTTTTT; cdr3_aa: CASSPRDLTTNEKLFF
v_call: TRBV18; clone_size: -; j_call: TRBJ2-1; d_call: -; cdr3_nt: TGTGCCAGCTCAATCGGAGGAAATGAGCAGTTCTTC; cdr3_aa: CASSIGGNEQFF
v_call: TRBV19; clone_size: -; j_call: TRBJ1-2; d_call: -; cdr3_nt: TGTGCCAGTAGTTCGTACAGCTATGGCTACACCTTC; cdr3_aa: CASSSYSYGYTF
v_call: TRBV19; clone_size: -; j_call: TRBJ2-5; d_call: -; cdr3_nt: TGTGCCAGTAGCGGGGTCTTGCAAGAGACCCAGTACTTC; cdr3_aa: CASSGVLQETQYF
v_call: TRBV28; clone_size: -; j_call: TRBJ2-4; d_call: TRBD2; cdr3_nt: TGTGCCAGCAGGGAGGGACTAGCGCAAAACATTCAGTACTTC; cdr3_aa: CASREGLAQNIQYF
v_call: TRBV15; clone_size: -; j_call: TRBJ2-1; d_call: TRBD2; cdr3_nt: TGTGCCACCAGCAGGGGTAGCGGGAGCCACAATGAGCAGTTCTTC; cdr3_aa: CATSRGSGSHNEQFF
v_call: TRBV24-1; clone_size: -; j_call: TRBJ2-5; d_call: -; cdr3_nt: TGTGCCACCAGTCGGTCCGGGTTGGAGACCCAGTACTTC; cdr3_aa: CATSRSGLETQYF
v_call: TRBV7-6; clone_size: many; j_call: TRBJ2-7; d_call: -; cdr3_nt: TGTGCCAGCAGCTTAGAACCGACTGGCGGATACGAGCAGTACTTC; cdr3_aa: CASSLEPTGGYEQYF
v_call: TRBV25-1; clone_size: -; j_call: TRBJ2-7; d_call: -; cdr3_nt: TGTGCCAGCAGCCTTACCGGGAACTCCTACGAGCAGTACTTC; cdr3_aa: CASSLTGNSYEQYF
v_call: TRBV7-9; clone_size: -; j_call: TRBJ1-1; d_call: -; cdr3_nt: TGTGCCAGCAGCTTAGAAACAGCTGAAGCTTTCTTT; cdr3_aa: CASSLETAEAFF
v_call: TRBV6-5; clone_size: -; j_call: TRBJ1-2; d_call: TRBD1; cdr3_nt: TGTGCCAGCAGTTACGCGGGACAGGGTAATGGCTACACCTTC; cdr3_aa: CASSYAGQGNGYTF
v_call: TRBV2; clone_size: -; j_call: TRBJ2-5; d_call: TRBD2; cdr3_nt: TGTGCCAGCGGTGACTGGGGAGGGGAGACCCAGTACTTC; cdr3_aa: CASGDWGGETQYF
v_call: TRBV6-1; clone_size: -; j_call: TRBJ1-2; d_call: -; cdr3_nt: TGTGCCAGCAGTGATGGAGGGGTACGTGTCTATGGCTACACCTTC; cdr3_aa: CASSDGGVRVYGYTF
v_call: TRBV11-3; clone_size: -; j_call: TRBJ2-2; d_call: TRBD1; cdr3_nt: TGTGCCAGCAGCTTAGTATCCAGGGGGATTGGCACCGGGGAGCTGTTTTTT; cdr3_aa: CASSLVSRGIGTGELFF
v_call: TRBV10-1; clone_size: -; j_call: TRBJ2-7; d_call: TRBD2; cdr3_nt: TGCGCCAGCAGTGACTACGGGACTAGTTCCTACGAGCAGTACTTC; cdr3_aa: CASSDYGTSSYEQYF
v_call: TRBV18; clone_size: -; j_call: TRBJ2-1; d_call: -; cdr3_nt: TGTGCCAGCTCACCGTTAGTAGCCGCATACAATGAGCAGTTCTTC; cdr3_aa: CASSPLVAAYNEQFF
v_call: TRBV12-3/TRBV12-4; clone_size: -; j_call: TRBJ2-7; d_call: -; cdr3_nt: TGTGCCAGCAGCCCCCGCTACGAGCAGTACTTC; cdr3_aa: CASSPRYEQYF
v_call: TRBV28; clone_size: -; j_call: TRBJ1-1; d_call: -; cdr3_nt: TGTGCCAGCAGTTTGGACATGGTCTGG; cdr3_aa: CASSLDMVW
v_call: TRBV7-9; clone_size: -; j_call: TRBJ1-5; d_call: -; cdr3_nt: TGTGCCAGCAGCTTAAGCAGCAATCAGCCCCAGCATTTT; cdr3_aa: CASSLSSNQPQHF
v_call: TRBV29-1; clone_size: -; j_call: TRBJ1-1; d_call: -; cdr3_nt: TGCAGCGTTGAAGACTCGGGTACTGAAGCTTTCTTT; cdr3_aa: CSVEDSGTEAFF
v_call: TRBV3-1/TRBV3-2; clone_size: few; j_call: TRBJ1-2; d_call: -; cdr3_nt: TGTGCCAGCAGCCAAAAGGGGTCATTTGGGGATGGCTACACCTTC; cdr3_aa: CASSQKGSFGDGYTF
v_call: TRBV12-3/TRBV12-4; clone_size: -; j_call: TRBJ2-7; d_call: -; cdr3_nt: TGTGCCAGCAGTTTAGTGTCTTCCTACGAGCAGTACTTC; cdr3_aa: CASSLVSSYEQYF
v_call: TRBV2; clone_size: -; j_call: TRBJ2-4; d_call: -; cdr3_nt: TGTGCCAGCAGTAGTAAACAGCTAGCCAAAAACATTCAGTACTTC; cdr3_aa: CASSSKQLAKNIQYF
v_call: TRBV18; clone_size: -; j_call: TRBJ2-3; d_call: TRBD2; cdr3_nt: TGTGCCAGCTCACCTAGCGGGGGGCACACAGATACGCAGTATTTT; cdr3_aa: CASSPSGGHTDTQYF
v_call: TRBV11-2; clone_size: -; j_call: TRBJ2-5; d_call: TRBD1; cdr3_nt: TGTGCCAGCAGCCTATACGCCCGACAGGGTGCGGCCCAGACCCAGTACTTC; cdr3_aa: CASSLYARQGAAQTQYF
v_call: TRBV11-1; clone_size: -; j_call: TRBJ2-7; d_call: -; cdr3_nt: TGTGCCAGCAGCCACGACATTTACTCCTACGAGCAGTACTTC; cdr3_aa: CASSHDIYSYEQYF
v_call: TRBV6-2/TRBV6-3; clone_size: -; j_call: TRBJ1-1; d_call: -; cdr3_nt: TGTGCCAGCAGTTCTGGGAGCACTGAAGCTTTCTTT; cdr3_aa: CASSSGSTEAFF
v_call: TRBV28; clone_size: many; j_call: TRBJ1-6; d_call: -; cdr3_nt: TGTGCCAGCAGTTTTCCGTTGTCGGGTTATTCACCCCTCCACTTT; cdr3_aa: CASSFPLSGYSPLHF
v_call: TRBV5-5; clone_size: -; j_call: TRBJ1-1; d_call: -; cdr3_nt: TGTGCCAGCACCCTTGGGGCGAACACTGAAGCTTTCTTT; cdr3_aa: CASTLGANTEAFF
v_call: TRBV5-4; clone_size: -; j_call: TRBJ2-3; d_call: TRBD2; cdr3_nt: TGTGCCAGCAGACACGACCCGGGACTAGCAGGAGATACGCAGTATTTT; cdr3_aa: CASRHDPGLAGDTQYF
v_call: TRBV12-5; clone_size: -; j_call: TRBJ2-2; d_call: TRBD2; cdr3_nt: TGTGCTAGTGGTTTCAGCGGGATGCCAACCCGTCCGACCGGGGAGCTGTTTTTT; cdr3_aa: CASGFSGMPTRPTGELFF
v_call: TRBV2; clone_size: -; j_call: TRBJ2-1; d_call: -; cdr3_nt: TGTGCCAGCAGCCCAGCAGGGGCAACTTACAATGAGCAGTTCTTC; cdr3_aa: CASSPAGATYNEQFF